The clone carrying this T cell receptor beta chain was found once. The data were taken from a study of blood T cell repertoires in COVID-19. Study-wide background: Both acute and convalescent COVID-19 samples were obtained from the United States, Italy and Spain.

Source study methods: Amplification from reference gene primers served as the basis for estimated nucleated cell counts. Sequencing was performed with immunoSEQ multiplex PCR; in TCRdb, only in-frame clones are kept and a portion is missing. V, J and clone size derive from that table, while D and trimming were established from the DNA sequence. This table holds 100,000 or so clones, over 75% found once. V lost 3 bases and J 4 bases, leaving 9 bases between the germline ends. The CDR3 runs to 13 residues. Sequencing input: peripheral blood. The clonotype was recovered from a woman between 25 and 40 years old with acute or convalescent COVID-19. The V gene is TRBV12-3 or TRBV12-4, the J gene TRBJ1-2; TRBD1 is a possible D gene (6 bases). The CDR3 reads CASSLQGTYGYTF. The DNA of the CDR3 is TGTGCCAGCAGTTTGCAGGGGACCTATGGCTACACCTTC.